The 18 T cell receptor beta chains listed next were all sequenced from one sample in a study of somatic mutations in cytotoxic T cells in rheumatoid arthritis. Sequencing used immunoSEQ multiplex PCR; TCRdb keeps in-frame clones, though not all of them. The table has about 30,000 clones, about 81% seen once; the top ten hold 8% to 9%. The sequencing input was CD8+ T cells sorted from blood. Every receptor here comes from an adult with rheumatoid arthritis.

In this sample, this clone is medium-sized. This rearrangement joins TRBV10-1 to TRBJ2-2; D may match TRBD1 or TRBD2 (5 bases each). This CDR3 region has 15 residues. The V gene lost 3 bases and the J gene lost 2 bases, with 10 bases spanning the gap. Germline V lookup: CDR1 WNHNN, CDR2 SYGVQD (reference sequence). The CDR3 bases are TGCGCCAGCAGTGAACGGGACCCTAACACCGGGGAGCTGTTTTTT. Translating it yields CASSERDPNTGELFF.

This clone has a handful of counts. The chain recombines TRBV15 with TRBJ2-1, with TRBD2 identical over 8 bases. J gave up 8 bases and V 4 bases, and 10 bases lay outside the gene matches. Germline CDR1 LNHNV, CDR2 YYDKDF (reference sequence). The CDR3 is 15 residues long. CDR3 DNA: TGTGCCACCAGCAACCAGCGGGGGACCGCCGATGAGCAGTTCTTC. This encodes CATSNQRGTADEQFF.

The J gene is TRBJ2-3, the V gene TRBV5-6; maybe TRBD2 (6 bases). V lost 1 base to trimming and J lost 8 bases, with 17 bases between them. The CDR3 runs 15 residues. Germline V gene lookup returns CDR1 SGHDT and CDR2 YYEEEE. In nucleotides, the CDR3 is TGTGCCAGCAGCTTGTCGCTCAGGGAGGTTAGTACGCAGTATTTT. Translation gives CASSLSLREVSTQYF.

The genes are TRBV11-2 and TRBJ2-1; either TRBD1 or TRBD2 may supply D (5 bases each). Between the trimmed V and J ends, which lost 0 bases and 7 bases, there was a span of 10 bases. The germline V gene encodes CDR1 SGHAT and CDR2 FQNNGV. CDR3 length: 14 amino acids. The CDR3, as DNA: TGTGCCAGCAGCTTAGAGGGGGTGTTGAATGAGCAGTTCTTC. Protein product: CASSLEGVLNEQFF.

The chain recombines TRBV6-5 with TRBJ2-1; D is uncertain. The CDR3 totals 14 residues. Germline V gives CDR1 MNHEY, CDR2 SVGAGI. The V and J ends lost 0 bases and 0 bases respectively, with 3 bases between them. CDR3 coding DNA: TGTGCCAGCAGTTACTCTATCTCCTACAATGAGCAGTTCTTC. This encodes CASSYSISYNEQFF.

The chain has TRBV9 and TRBJ1-5; D is ambiguous. Germline assignment: CDR1 SGDLS and CDR2 YYNGEE. The CDR3 totals 14 residues. With 4 bases removed from V and 3 bases from J, the gap between germline ends came to 11 bases. The CDR3, as DNA: TGTGCCAGCAGCCCCCCAGGAATCAATCAGCCCCAGCATTTT. It encodes CASSPPGINQPQHF.

The DNA of the CDR3 is TGTGCCAGCAGTGAACCAGGGTCTGGAAACACCATATATTTT. Its protein product is CASSEPGSGNTIYF. The chain uses TRBV2 and TRBJ1-3; perhaps TRBD1 as D (5 bases). The V end lost 2 bases, the J end lost 1 base, and 6 bases lay between the germline ends. There are 14 residues in the CDR3. Looked up from germline, CDR1 is SNHLY and CDR2 is FYNNEI.

This clone was found a few times. The chain combines TRBV19 with TRBJ2-1, with a weak D call TRBD2 (5 bases). With 1 base removed from V and 6 bases from J, the gap between germline ends came to 13 bases. This CDR3 is 15 amino acids long. From germline, CDR1 is LNHDA and CDR2 SQIVND (reference sequence). CDR3 residues: CASSIVGKAANEQFF. Written as DNA, the CDR3 is TGTGCCAGTAGTATAGTGGGTAAAGCGGCCAATGAGCAGTTCTTC.

This clone was seen only once. The chain uses TRBV9 and TRBJ2-1; 7 bases agree with TRBD2. This CDR3 is 16 amino acids long. Per the germline V gene, CDR1 is SGDLS and CDR2 is YYNGEE. J lost 3 bases, V lost 0 bases, and 6 bases had no gene match. The CDR3 DNA is TGTGCCAGCAGCGTAGTGGAGCGGGGATACTACAATGAGCAGTTCTTC. This gives the protein CASSVVERGYYNEQFF. Using reference TRBV9 and TRBJ2-1 for the parts outside the CDR3, the full variable domain is DSGVTQTPKHLITATGQRVTLRCSPRSGDLSVYWYQQSLDQGLQFLIQYYNGEERAKGNILERFSAQQFPDLHSELNLSSLELGDSALYFCASSVVERGYYNEQFFGPGTRLTVL.

The genes are TRBV2 and TRBJ1-2; 7 positions match TRBD1. Looked up from germline, CDR1 is SNHLY and CDR2 is FYNNEI. There are 14 residues in the CDR3. The junction had 8 bases not matched to a gene; V was cut back by 8 bases and J by 2 bases. The CDR3 is CASPYSTGNYGYTF. The CDR3 DNA reads as TGTGCCAGCCCTTATTCGACAGGGAACTATGGCTACACCTTC.

This clone was counted a single time. This chain links TRBV7-9 with TRBJ2-7; D might be TRBD1 (5 bases). Germline V gene data show CDR1 as SEHNR and CDR2 as FQNEAQ (reference sequence). V was cut by 5 bases and J by 5 bases, with 13 bases left in between. The CDR3 is made up of 13 amino acids. The CDR3 DNA reads as TGTGCCAGCAGCCCCCCGCCAGGGCACGAGCAGTACTTC. It is translated as CASSPPPGHEQYF.

The chain couples TRBV13 to TRBJ1-2; 9 bases match TRBD1. Per the germline V gene, CDR1 is PRHDT and CDR2 is FYEKMQ (reference sequence). The J segment lost 5 bases and the V segment lost 4 bases, leaving 5 bases of the junction unmatched. The CDR3 loop spans 14 amino acids. The CDR3 bases are TGTGCCAGCAGCTCCGGGACAGGGAGATATGGCTACACCTTC. Translated: CASSSGTGRYGYTF.

This chain links TRBV19 with TRBJ1-1; D gene uncertain. Germline values: CDR1 LNHDA, CDR2 SQIVND (reference sequence). The CDR3 is 18 amino acids. Trimming left V 3 bases short and J 0 bases short, with 20 bases between. CDR3 amino acids: CASSIARGLTYLNTEAFF. In DNA, the CDR3 is TGTGCCAGTAGTATTGCCCGCGGCCTAACATACCTGAACACTGAAGCTTTCTTT.

The chain recombines TRBV7-9 with TRBJ1-1; a weak D match, TRBD1 (6 bases). CDR1 is SEHNR, CDR2 FQNEAQ, per germline (reference sequence). This CDR3 has 14 amino acids. V lost 4 bases to trimming and J lost 4 bases, with 13 bases between them. CDR3 in amino acids: CASSSAGGATEAFF. The CDR3, as DNA: TGTGCCAGCAGCTCCGCCGGGGGGGCCACTGAAGCTTTCTTT. Looking up the rest from reference TRBV7-9 and TRBJ1-1 gives the full variable domain: DTGVSQNPRHKITKRGQNVTFRCDPISEHNRLYWYRQTLGQGPEFLTYFQNEAQLEKSRLLSDRFSAERPKGSFSTLEIQRTEQGDSAMYLCASSSAGGATEAFFGQGTRLTVV.

This clone was recorded once. This sequence joins TRBV27 and TRBJ1-1; D gene uncertain. CDR1 and CDR2 (germline): MNHEY, SMNVEV (reference sequence). The V end was cut by 6 bases, the J end by 4 bases, with 9 bases between. There are 12 residues in the CDR3. In DNA, the CDR3 is TGTGCCAGCAGGAGTCGGGGCACTGAAGCTTTCTTT. It yields the protein CASRSRGTEAFF.

The chain has TRBV6-5 and TRBJ1-3, with D unclear. Trimming cost V 2 bases and J 0 bases, with 8 bases left between them. Germline CDR1 reads MNHEY; CDR2 reads SVGAGI. The CDR3 contains 15 residues. CDR3 protein: CASSYTPHSGNTIYF. The DNA for the CDR3 is TGTGCCAGCAGTTACACCCCTCACTCTGGAAACACCATATATTTT.

V is TRBV19 and J is TRBJ2-7, with a possible D match to TRBD2 (6 bases). Germline CDR1 reads LNHDA; CDR2 reads SQIVND (reference sequence). V was pared by 5 bases and J by 3 bases, with 17 bases between. The CDR3 contains 15 residues. The CDR3 nucleotides are TGTGCCAGTAGTTACGGGAGTTTGCCCCGCTACGAGCAGTACTTC. This sequence encodes CASSYGSLPRYEQYF.

The chain links TRBV19 to TRBJ1-2; TRBD1 matches at 12 bases. The germline V gene has CDR1 LNHDA and CDR2 SQIVND (reference sequence). V shed 3 bases and J 5 bases; nucleotides not matched to a gene: 7. The CDR3 is made up of 16 amino acids. The CDR3 DNA reads TGTGCCAGTAGTATTGGGACAGGGGGCTGGAGGTATGGCTACACCTTC. It is translated as CASSIGTGGWRYGYTF.